The T cell receptor (beta chain) under discussion was sequenced for a study of blood T cell repertoires in COVID-19. Across the study: Specimens from acute and convalescent COVID-19 originated in the United States, Italy and Spain. Sources were T cells, B-cell-depleted T cells, or PBMCs; the material itself was cDNA or gDNA.

Original processing methods: Amplified reference gene primers provided the basis for estimating nucleated cell counts. TCRdb's copy holds only in-frame clones and misses some; the assay was immunoSEQ multiplex PCR. The V and J calls and clone size were taken over from that table, and D and trimming were inferred from the DNA. The repertoire consists of roughly 150,000 clones, with about three quarters occurring once and the leading ten covering 2.8%. The sample was peripheral blood. The source of this sequence is a man aged 65 to 85 with acute or convalescent COVID-19.

In DNA, the CDR3 is TGTGCCAGCAGCTTAGAGGCGGGGGGGCCGGTCAACATTCAGTACTTC. Residues: CASSLEAGGPVNIQYF. The rearrangement joins TRBV7-8 to TRBJ2-4, with 9 bases lining up with TRBD2. CDR3 length: 16 residues. Unmatched junction bases numbered 8, after V lost 1 base and J lost 7 bases. CDR1 and CDR2 from the germline V gene are SGHVS and FQNEAQ.